This T cell receptor (beta chain) was captured in a study of cytomegalovirus exposure and HLA in healthy donors. The PCR made use of 60 Vbeta and 13 Jbeta primers. TCRdb keeps only in-frame clones here, not all; method: immunoSEQ multiplex PCR. The sample records 100,000 to 140,000 clones, roughly 87% being singletons. Germline CDR1 and CDR2: KGHSH and LQKENI. The CDR3 runs to 15 residues. With 3 bases removed from V and 6 bases from J, the gap between germline ends came to 15 bases. The sequence came from a man aged 25 to 40 in good health and CMV-seropositive. The sequenced sample consisted of PBMCs. The genes are TRBV18 and TRBJ1-5, with D possibly TRBD1 on 5 matching bases. CDR3 loop: CASSPHRNPGQPQHF. CDR3 nucleotide sequence: TGTGCCAGCTCACCTCACAGGAATCCCGGTCAGCCCCAGCATTTT.